This T cell receptor (beta chain) was identified during a study of shared clonotypes between healthy human individuals. Germline V gene lookup returns CDR1 SEHNR and CDR2 FQNEAQ (reference sequence). CDR3 length equals 17 residues. V lost 5 bases to trimming and J lost 2 bases; unmatched junction nucleotides: 6. TCRdb's table, derived via immunoSEQ multiplex PCR, lists solely in-frame clones and lacks some. The sample includes around 2,000,000 clones, just under 95% of them seen just once. The naive CD8 population came from CD45RO-negative cells selected for CCR7, without terminally differentiated effector memory CD45RA+ cells.

The sample was naive CD8+ T cells sorted from blood. The V gene is TRBV7-9, the J gene TRBJ2-5; 15 nucleotides match TRBD2. The TCR was taken from a man aged 18 to 35 in good health. The DNA of the CDR3 is TGTGCCAGCAGCCTGCGGACTAGCGGGAGGGGACAAGAGACCCAGTACTTC. Protein: CASSLRTSGRGQETQYF.